Sequencing of this T cell receptor beta chain was carried out in a study of T cell responses to AZD1222 COVID-19 vaccine. As to this clone: The target antigen is unknown.

Libraries were prepared by immunoSEQ multiplex PCR; TCRdb keeps only in-frame clonotypes and omits some of them. The sample lists tens of thousands of clones, approximately 80% seen once, with 15% to 20% in the top ten. Study-wide results and caveats: Increased Spike-specific TCR breadth and depth were observed after two AZD1222 doses. Mostly white British, mostly female donors; authors suggested clonal diversity may be underestimated.

The sample was peripheral blood, taken 28 days after the second AZD1222 dose. The receptor was isolated from an adult who received the AZD1222 COVID-19 vaccine.

CDR3 sequence reads: CASSQEMNTEAFF. In nucleotides, the CDR3 is TGTGCCAGCAGCCAAGAGATGAACACTGAAGCTTTCTTT. The chain is built from TRBV4-2 and TRBJ1-1, with D uncertain. CDR1 is LGHNA and CDR2 is YNFKEQ in the germline V gene. The CDR3 runs to 13 residues. Trimming cost V 0 bases and J 0 bases, with 2 bases left between them.